A single sample is the source of the 21 T cell receptor beta chains below, sequenced in a study of cytomegalovirus exposure and HLA in healthy donors. This PCR relied on a set of 60 Vbeta primers and 13 Jbeta primers. Assay: immunoSEQ multiplex PCR; the TCRdb copy retains only in-frame clones and omits some. This sample contains around 200,000 clones. Sequencing was done on a sample of PBMCs. These receptors were obtained from a woman in her 30s in good health and CMV-seropositive.

The rearrangement uses TRBV7-9 and TRBJ1-4; D perhaps matches TRBD1 (6 bases). Germline CDR1 SEHNR, CDR2 FQNEAQ (reference sequence). The CDR3 has 13 residues. Trimming cost V 7 bases and J 15 bases, with 21 bases left between them. In DNA form, the CDR3 reads TGTGCCAGCAACAAAGGGGAGGGGGAATCAGTGTTTTTT. Translating gives CASNKGEGESVFF.

The CDR3 DNA follows: TGTGCCAGCAGCTTTCTAGCGGGGGGGAGCACAGATACGCAGTATTTT. This gives the protein CASSFLAGGSTDTQYF. The chain employs TRBV11-2 and TRBJ2-3; 12 nucleotides match TRBD2. Trimming at V came to 3 bases and at J to 0 bases, leaving 1 base not matched to a gene. Germline-derived CDR1 and CDR2 are SGHAT and FQNNGV. The CDR3 contains 16 residues.

J is TRBJ1-1 and V is TRBV29-1; no clear D gene. Deletions cut 4 bases from V and 1 base from J, with 7 bases between. Germline-derived CDR1 and CDR2 are SQVTM and ANQGSEA. The CDR3 is made up of 12 amino acids. CDR3 sequence (DNA): TGCAGCGTTGTAAACGGGAACACTGAAGCTTTCTTT. This gives the protein CSVVNGNTEAFF.

This chain connects TRBV12-5 to TRBJ1-1; 9 bases line up with TRBD1. This CDR3 has 12 residues. Germline trimming cut 6 bases from V and 11 bases from J; bases unmatched to any gene: 7. Germline V gene lookup returns CDR1 LGHNT and CDR2 FRNRAP. CDR3 DNA sequence: TGTGCTAGTGGGGGACAGGGAAGACGGGCTTTCTTT. Translating it yields CASGGQGRRAFF.

The chain carries TRBV27 and TRBJ1-1; D remains ambiguous. Germline V gene data show CDR1 as MNHEY and CDR2 as SMNVEV (reference sequence). V was cut by 2 bases and J by 2 bases, with 6 bases left in between. This CDR3 comprises 13 residues. The CDR3 DNA sequence: TGTGCCAGCAGTTTAATATTCAACACTGAAGCTTTCTTT. The encoded protein is CASSLIFNTEAFF.

The chain employs TRBV19 and TRBJ1-2, with D possibly matching TRBD1 (6 bases). The CDR3 runs 17 residues. Trimming left V 5 bases short and J 4 bases short, with 23 bases between. Germline V gene sequence: CDR1 LNHDA, CDR2 SQIVND (reference sequence). CDR3 protein: CASSSYNRQDRGYGYTF. Written as DNA, the CDR3 is TGTGCCAGTAGTTCCTACAACCGACAGGACCGAGGCTATGGCTACACCTTC.

The chain couples TRBV11-3 to TRBJ2-5; possible D gene TRBD2, 6 bases. V lost 1 base and J 5 bases, leaving 8 bases between the germline ends. The length of the CDR3 is 13 residues. Germline CDR1 and CDR2: SGHNT and YENEEA. The CDR3 bases are TGTGCCAGCAGCTTAGCGGGAGCGGAGACCCAGTACTTC. Its protein product is CASSLAGAETQYF. Looking up the rest from reference TRBV11-3 and TRBJ2-5 gives the full variable domain: EAGVVQSPRYKIIEKKQPVAFWCNPISGHNTLYWYLQNLGQGPELLIRYENEEAVDDSQLPKDRFSAERLKGVDSTLKIQPAELGDSAVYLCASSLAGAETQYFGPGTRLLVL.

V and J are TRBV6-6 and TRBJ2-5; 10 nucleotides match TRBD2. Trimming took 6 bases from V and 2 from J; bases not matched to a gene: 6. The length of the CDR3 is 15 residues. In germline, CDR1 is MNHNY, CDR2 SVGAGI (reference sequence). The CDR3 DNA reads as TGTGCCAGCAGCCTGGGACTAGCGCGGCAAGAGACCCAGTACTTC. Translation gives CASSLGLARQETQYF.

Details on this clone: One end of the junction varies from germline; a read error may be responsible. The chain combines TRBV5-4 with TRBJ2-7, with TRBD2 matching 13 bases. CDR3 length: 18 residues. Germline assignment: CDR1 SGHNT and CDR2 YYREEE (reference sequence). In DNA, the CDR3 is TGTGCCAGCAGCTTGGGAGGGACTAGCGGGATAAGCTCCTACGGGCAGTACTTC. Translated, it gives CASSLGGTSGISSYGQYF.

The chain has TRBV29-1 and TRBJ2-1, with D maybe TRBD2 (7 bases). Germline V lookup: CDR1 SQVTM, CDR2 ANQGSEA. Trimming took off 6 bases at V and 1 base at J, with 22 bases between the two ends. This CDR3 region has 17 residues. CDR3 loop: CSVPSGAGAPSYNEQFF. In DNA form, the CDR3 reads TGCAGCGTCCCCTCGGGCGCGGGGGCCCCTTCCTACAATGAGCAGTTCTTC.

The chain combines TRBV6-6 with TRBJ1-4; weak D call: TRBD1 (5 bases). Germline lookup yields CDR1 MNHNY and CDR2 SVGAGI (reference sequence). The CDR3 loop spans 14 amino acids. Trimming stripped 8 bases from V and 0 bases from J, with 10 bases between. The CDR3 is CASRLQATNEKLFF. The CDR3 nucleotides are TGTGCCAGCCGCCTACAGGCAACTAATGAAAAACTGTTTTTT.

The gene calls are TRBV6-1 and TRBJ1-5; 8 nucleotides line up with TRBD1. The trim removed 3 bases at V and 2 bases at J, leaving 9 bases unmatched. This CDR3 comprises 17 residues. The germline V gene has CDR1 MNHNS and CDR2 SASEGT. CDR3 protein: CASSDQPGTGGNQPQHF. DNA for the CDR3: TGTGCCAGCAGTGACCAACCCGGGACAGGAGGCAATCAGCCCCAGCATTTT.

This chain connects TRBV6-5 to TRBJ1-2; D is unclear. The ends were cut back, 0 bases at V and 4 bases at J, with 15 bases in the middle. The length of the CDR3 is 16 residues. The germline V gene encodes CDR1 MNHEY and CDR2 SVGAGI. DNA for the CDR3: TGTGCCAGCAGTTACTCGCGTAGACTGGTAGTCTATGGCTACACCTTC. Residues: CASSYSRRLVVYGYTF.

The chain is built from TRBV5-8 and TRBJ1-4; no definite D call. V was clipped by 1 base and J by 5 bases, with 15 bases between them. CDR1 and CDR2 from the germline V gene are SGHTS and YDEGEE. This CDR3 region has 16 residues. In nucleotides, the CDR3 is TGTGCCAGCAGCTTGAAGCTGGGCAGAGTAAATGAAAAACTGTTTTTT. Translation: CASSLKLGRVNEKLFF.

The J gene is TRBJ2-5, the V gene TRBV4-3; D unclear. The V gene lost 1 base and the J gene lost 1 base, with 10 bases spanning the gap. There are 15 residues in the CDR3. From germline, CDR1 is LGHNA and CDR2 YSLEER. The CDR3 protein is CASSQGGSFQETQYF. Here the CDR3 DNA reads TGCGCCAGCAGCCAAGGCGGCAGCTTCCAAGAGACCCAGTACTTC.

The gene calls are TRBV10-3 and TRBJ2-5; D is perhaps TRBD1 (6 bases). Germline CDR1 reads ENHRY; CDR2 reads SYGVKD. V was clipped by 10 bases and J by 6 bases, with 21 bases between them. CDR3 length equals 14 residues. Here the CDR3 DNA reads TGTGCCACCGGGTCCCTTCAGGGGAAGAAGACCCAGTACTTC. Translated: CATGSLQGKKTQYF.

J is TRBJ2-1 and V is TRBV7-8; possible D gene TRBD1, 5 bases. The CDR3 length is 14 residues. Germline V gene data show CDR1 as SGHVS and CDR2 as FQNEAQ. Trimming pared 1 base from V and 9 bases from J, leaving 13 bases between. The CDR3 region is CASSLVSGSAEQFF. The CDR3, as DNA: TGTGCCAGCAGCTTAGTGTCAGGGTCGGCTGAGCAGTTCTTC.

The V and J genes are TRBV29-1 and TRBJ2-3; the D is unclear. This CDR3 spans 15 amino acids. Germline V gene sequence: CDR1 SQVTM, CDR2 ANQGSEA. Trimming removed 1 base at V and 0 bases at J, with 11 bases between. This CDR3 is CSVEVARLSTDTQYF. The CDR3 DNA is TGCAGCGTTGAAGTTGCGCGATTAAGCACAGATACGCAGTATTTT.

This rearrangement joins TRBV19 to TRBJ2-2, with D possibly being TRBD2 (5 bases). V dropped 9 bases and J dropped 5 bases, with 10 bases sitting between them. Germline lookup yields CDR1 LNHDA and CDR2 SQIVND (reference sequence). The CDR3 is 12 amino acids. This CDR3 reads CASPRRTGELFF. The CDR3 coding sequence is TGTGCCAGCCCTAGGAGGACCGGGGAGCTGTTTTTT. Full variable domain (outside the CDR3, taken from reference TRBV19 and TRBJ2-2): DGGITQSPKYLFRKEGQNVTLSCEQNLNHDAMYWYRQDPGQGLRLIYYSQIVNDFQKGDIAEGYSVSREKKESFPLTVTSAQKNPTAFYLCASPRRTGELFFGEGSRLTVL.

The chain links TRBV9 to TRBJ1-5; 8 bases line up with TRBD1. Germline loops: CDR1 SGDLS, CDR2 YYNGEE. With 0 bases clipped from V and 4 bases from J, the junction kept 18 bases outside the gene matches. The CDR3 runs to 20 residues. The CDR3: CASSVECVGQGARGNQPQHF. Written as DNA, the CDR3 is TGTGCCAGCAGCGTAGAGTGTGTGGGTCAGGGGGCGCGAGGAAATCAGCCCCAGCATTTT. Full variable domain (outside the CDR3, taken from reference TRBV9 and TRBJ1-5): DSGVTQTPKHLITATGQRVTLRCSPRSGDLSVYWYQQSLDQGLQFLIQYYNGEERAKGNILERFSAQQFPDLHSELNLSSLELGDSALYFCASSVECVGQGARGNQPQHFGDGTRLSIL.

J is TRBJ2-7 and V is TRBV6-1, with D perhaps TRBD1 (6 bases). V was clipped by 4 bases and J by 3 bases, with 19 bases between them. The CDR3 extends over 16 amino acids. The germline gives CDR1 MNHNS, CDR2 SASEGT. This CDR3 reads CASSGGLLGAGYEQYF. CDR3 nucleotide sequence: TGTGCCAGCAGTGGAGGCCTACTGGGGGCAGGCTACGAGCAGTACTTC.